This TCR beta chain was identified during a study of early T cells in non-severe SARS-CoV-2 infection. Overall study context: The input, bulk RNA from unsorted whole blood, was sequenced, and chains were unpaired.

Germline loops: CDR1 MGHRA, CDR2 YSYEKL. There are 14 residues in the CDR3. Trimming cost V 3 bases and J 3 bases; bases outside gene matches: 5. In the library, individual cDNA molecules carried attached unique molecular identifiers. TCRdb re-called the 5' RACE reads with MiXCR, one entry per CDR3 protein. The data contain 20,000 to 25,000 distinct CDR3 sequences, 4.3% of them singletons. The genes are TRBV4-1 and TRBJ2-7, with 7 bases fitting TRBD1. The source of this sequence is an adult who was a healthcare worker with PCR-confirmed SARS-CoV-2 infection or an uninfected control (not recorded which). The sample was whole blood. The CDR3 protein is CASSQAWDSYEQYF. The CDR3 DNA follows: TGCGCCAGCAGCCAGGCTTGGGACAGCTACGAGCAGTACTTC.